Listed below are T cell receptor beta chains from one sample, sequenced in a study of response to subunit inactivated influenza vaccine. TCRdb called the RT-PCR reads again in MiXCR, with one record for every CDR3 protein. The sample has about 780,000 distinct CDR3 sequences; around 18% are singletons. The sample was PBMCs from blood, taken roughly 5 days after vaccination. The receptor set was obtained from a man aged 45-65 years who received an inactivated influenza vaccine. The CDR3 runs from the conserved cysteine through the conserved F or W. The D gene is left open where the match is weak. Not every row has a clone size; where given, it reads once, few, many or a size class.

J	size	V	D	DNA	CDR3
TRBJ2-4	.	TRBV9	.	TGTGCCAGCCAGGGGCAAGACGGCAAAAACATTCAGTACTTC	CASQGQDGKNIQYF
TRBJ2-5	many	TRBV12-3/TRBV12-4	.	TGTGCCAGCAGTTTGGGGACCTTAAGTGGGAAGACCCAGTACTTC	CASSLGTLSGKTQYF
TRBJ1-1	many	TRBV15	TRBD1	TGTGCCACCAGCAGGGACAGGGGGGGAGCTTTCTTT	CATSRDRGGAFF
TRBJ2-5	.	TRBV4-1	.	TGCGCCAGCAGCCAAGTTCGAGTAGGGGGGCCCTTTGGGGAGACCCAGTACTTC	CASSQVRVGGPFGETQYF
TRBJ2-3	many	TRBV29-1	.	TGCAGCGTTGAAGCACAGTTCACAGATACGCAGTATTTT	CSVEAQFTDTQYF
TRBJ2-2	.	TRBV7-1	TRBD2	TGTGCCAGCAGCTCAACCCGTTTTGTGAGAGGACTAGCGGGAGCGCGTACCGGGGAGCTGTTTTTT	CASSSTRFVRGLAGARTGELFF
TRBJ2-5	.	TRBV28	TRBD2	TGTGCCAGCAGTTTGGGCGGGGGGGCGGAAGAGACCCAGTACTTC	CASSLGGGAEETQYF
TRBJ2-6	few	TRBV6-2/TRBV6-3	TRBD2	TGTGCCAGCAGTCGACTAGCTCCTGGGGCCAACGTCCTGACTTTC	CASSRLAPGANVLTF
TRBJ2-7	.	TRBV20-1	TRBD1	TGCAGTGCTAGGTTCCGGGACAGGGCCTACGAGCGGTACTTC	CSARFRDRAYERYF
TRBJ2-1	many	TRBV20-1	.	TGCAGTGCTAGAGTATCGGTCCCCTACAATGAGCAGTTCTTC	CSARVSVPYNEQFF
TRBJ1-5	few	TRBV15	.	TGTGCCACCAGCACCGGCGGTTTCAGTCAGCCCCAGCATTTT	CATSTGGFSQPQHF
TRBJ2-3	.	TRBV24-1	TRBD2	TGTGCCACCAGTGGGGGGGGAAACACAGATACGCAGTATTTT	CATSGGGNTDTQYF
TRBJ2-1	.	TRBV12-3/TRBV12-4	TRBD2	TGTGCCTTCAGTCCGGGACTAGCGGGAGGTCTGTCCTACAATGAGCAGTTCTTC	CAFSPGLAGGLSYNEQFF
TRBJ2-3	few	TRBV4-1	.	TGCGCCAGCAGCCAGAACCGGGGGCGAACAGATACGCAGTATTTT	CASSQNRGRTDTQYF
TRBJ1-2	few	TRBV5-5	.	TGTGCCAGCAGCTTGGGGCCCGCGACCCGACTAAACTATGGCTACACCTTC	CASSLGPATRLNYGYTF
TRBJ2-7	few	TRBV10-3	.	TGTGCCATCAAAGATATTCGAAGCTCCTACGAGCAGTACTTC	CAIKDIRSSYEQYF
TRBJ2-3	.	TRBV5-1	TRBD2	TGCGCCAGCAGCTTGGGACTAGCGGGTACGACAGATACGCAGTATTTT	CASSLGLAGTTDTQYF
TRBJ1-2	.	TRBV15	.	TGTGCCACCAGCAGGGAACGAGGCCAGCCCAACTATGGCTACACCTTC	CATSRERGQPNYGYTF
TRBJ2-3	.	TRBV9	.	TGTGCCAGCAGCCCTACTAGTGCCGCAGATACGCAGTATTTT	CASSPTSAADTQYF
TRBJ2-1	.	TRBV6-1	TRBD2	TGTGCCACGTCCCAGCTAGCGGGAGAACACAATGAGCAGTTCTTC	CATSQLAGEHNEQFF
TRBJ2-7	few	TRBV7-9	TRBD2	TGTTCCACCCAAAACCAGGCCGACAGAGCGGGAAGTTACGAGCAGTACTTC	CSTQNQADRAGSYEQYF
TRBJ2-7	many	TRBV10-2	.	TGCGCCAGCAGTCATTTGGGGAAAGGGTACTACGAGCAGTACTTC	CASSHLGKGYYEQYF
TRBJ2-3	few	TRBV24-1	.	TGTGCCACCAGTGATTCGGAACCGAGCGATACGCAGTATTTT	CATSDSEPSDTQYF
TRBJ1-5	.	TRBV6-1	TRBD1	TGTGCCAGCAGTACCGGGACAGGGCGTATTGACAATCAGCCCCAGCATTTT	CASSTGTGRIDNQPQHF
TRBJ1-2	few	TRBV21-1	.	TGTGCCAGCAGCAAAGCGCTACGACAGGGGGACTATGGCTACACCTTC	CASSKALRQGDYGYTF
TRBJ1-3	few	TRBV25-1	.	TGTGCCAGCATGAGCTCTGGAAACACCATATATTTT	CASMSSGNTIYF
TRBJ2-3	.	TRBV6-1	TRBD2	TGTGCCAGCAGCCCCGGGGTGCGGGGGGTCCTCCAGTATTTT	CASSPGVRGVLQYF
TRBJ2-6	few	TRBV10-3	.	TGTGCCATCAGTGATCCAGGAGACAGAGTCTCTGGGGCCAACGTCCTGACTTTC	CAISDPGDRVSGANVLTF
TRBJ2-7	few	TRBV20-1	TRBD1	TGCAGTGCCACCTCCCTCGGACAGGGGGCGGGCGAGCAGTACTTC	CSATSLGQGAGEQYF
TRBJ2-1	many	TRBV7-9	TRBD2	TGTGCCAGCAGCCCGTGGACTAGCGGGGGGACTCACAATGAGCAGTTCTTC	CASSPWTSGGTHNEQFF
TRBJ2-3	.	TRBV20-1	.	TGCAGTGCTCCCGGGACACTGGGGGATACGCAGTATTTT	CSAPGTLGDTQYF
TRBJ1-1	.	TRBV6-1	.	TGTGCCAGCAGTCCAGAGGGCAATATGAACACTGAAGCTTTCTTT	CASSPEGNMNTEAFF
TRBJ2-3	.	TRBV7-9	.	TGTGCCACCCCCCAGATAGCGGCAGATACGCAGTATTTT	CATPQIAADTQYF
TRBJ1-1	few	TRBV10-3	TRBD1	TGTGCCATCAGGGGACAGGGACAGATAACTGAAGCTTTCTTT	CAIRGQGQITEAFF
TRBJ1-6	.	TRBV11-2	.	TGTGCCAGCAGCCCGACCGCTCGGGATTCACCCCTCCACTTT	CASSPTARDSPLHF
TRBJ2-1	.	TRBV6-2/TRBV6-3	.	TGTGCCAGCACCCGGGGGCGACCTCCCTACAATGAGCAGTTCTTC	CASTRGRPPYNEQFF
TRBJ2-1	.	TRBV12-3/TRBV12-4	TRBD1	TGTGCCAGCAGCAACCCAGGACAGGGGGCCTACAATGAGCAGTTCTTC	CASSNPGQGAYNEQFF
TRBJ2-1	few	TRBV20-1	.	TGCAGTGCTAGTTTAGCGGCCTCCTACAATGAGCAGTTCTTC	CSASLAASYNEQFF
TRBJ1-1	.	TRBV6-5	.	TGTGCCAGCAGTTACAGGGGCGCCGACACTGAAGCTTTCTTT	CASSYRGADTEAFF
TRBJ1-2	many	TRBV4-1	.	TGCGCCAGCAGCCAAGGCCCCAACGCCCGACTTTATGGCTACACCTTC	CASSQGPNARLYGYTF
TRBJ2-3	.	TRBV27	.	TGTGCCAGCAGTTTCGGATCGGGACATTTCTCCACAGATACGCAGTATTTT	CASSFGSGHFSTDTQYF
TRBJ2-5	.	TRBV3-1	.	TGTGCCAGCAGTCTGCTAGTATTTCGAGAGACCCAGTACTTC	CASSLLVFRETQYF
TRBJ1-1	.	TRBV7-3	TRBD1	TGTGCCAGCAGCTTGACAGGGAACATGAACACTGAAGCTTTCTTT	CASSLTGNMNTEAFF
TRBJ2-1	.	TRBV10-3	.	TGTGCCATCAGTGCGATTGGGGGCGATGAGCAGTTCTTC	CAISAIGGDEQFF
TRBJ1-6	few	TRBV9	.	TGTGCCAGCAGCGCCCGGGCTCAGAATTCACCCCTCCACTTT	CASSARAQNSPLHF
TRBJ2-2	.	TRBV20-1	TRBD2	TGCAGTGCAGGGACTAGGGCCACGAACACCGGGGAGCTGTTTTTT	CSAGTRATNTGELFF
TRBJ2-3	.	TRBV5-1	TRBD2	TGCGCCAGCAGCTTCAGCGGGAGCCCGTCCAGCACAGATACGCAGTATTTT	CASSFSGSPSSTDTQYF
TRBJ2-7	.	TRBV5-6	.	TGTGCCAGCAGCTTAAGACAGATCTCCTACGAGCAGTACTTC	CASSLRQISYEQYF
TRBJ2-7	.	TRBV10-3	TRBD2	TGTGCCATCAGTCCCAGGGACTACCAAAACGAGCAGTACTTC	CAISPRDYQNEQYF
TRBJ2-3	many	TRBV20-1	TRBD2	TGCAGTGCAAGGGGACTAGCGGAGCCCCGGGATACGCAGTATTTT	CSARGLAEPRDTQYF
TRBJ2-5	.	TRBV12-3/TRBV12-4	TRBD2	TGTGCCAGCAGTTTGCGCGGGGGGCTCGGGGAGACCCAGTACTTC	CASSLRGGLGETQYF
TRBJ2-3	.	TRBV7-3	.	TGTGCCAGCAGCCGCAGATTCACAGATACGCAGTATTTT	CASSRRFTDTQYF
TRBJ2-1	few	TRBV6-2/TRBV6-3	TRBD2	TGTGCCAGCAGTTACCCTAGCGGGGGGGGATCCTACAATGAGCAGTTCTTC	CASSYPSGGGSYNEQFF